These T cell receptor beta chains were read from a single sample in a study of blood T cells in healthy people across ages. TCRdb used MiXCR to reprocess the 5' RACE reads, holding one entry per CDR3 protein. Of around 400,000 distinct CDR3 sequences listed, approximately 47% were seen once; the top ten hold approximately 51%. Sequencing used blood. All receptors come from a man between 60 and 70 years old in good health. CDR3s include the opening cysteine and the closing phenylalanine or tryptophan. D genes are given only for firm matches. Not all rows give a size; the values are once, few, many and, for expanded clones, a class.

CDR3nt	CDR3aa	v_gene	j_gene	abundance	d_gene
TGTGCTAGTGGCCGCGGACAGGGGGCAGAGACCCAGTACTTC	CASGRGQGAETQYF	TRBV12-5	TRBJ2-5	.	TRBD1
TGTGCCAGCAGCTTAGGTCCTCCGGGCAGCAATTCACCCCTCCACTTT	CASSLGPPGSNSPLHF	TRBV7-9	TRBJ1-6	.	.
TGTGCCAGCAGCTCATCCGGACAGTTGGGTGGCTACACCTTC	CASSSSGQLGGYTF	TRBV7-3	TRBJ1-2	.	.
TGTGCCAGCTCACGGGTAGCGGGCGGCGCAGATACGCAGTATTTT	CASSRVAGGADTQYF	TRBV18	TRBJ2-3	.	TRBD2
TGTGCCAGTAGTGATGGGACTAGCCTATCAGATACGCAGTATTTT	CASSDGTSLSDTQYF	TRBV6-1	TRBJ2-3	.	TRBD2
TGTGCCAGCAGCCCCGGTCGTAACTATGGCTACACCTTC	CASSPGRNYGYTF	TRBV7-2	TRBJ1-2	.	.
TGCGCCAGCAGCCAAGGTGTAAGCGGGATAACCTACGAGCAGTACTTC	CASSQGVSGITYEQYF	TRBV4-3	TRBJ2-7	once	TRBD2
TGTGCCAGCAGCTTAGCCAGGGGGAACACCGGGGAGCTGTTTTTT	CASSLARGNTGELFF	TRBV11-1	TRBJ2-2	.	.
TGTGCCAGCAGCTTCGTGGGTTCAAATGGCTACACCTTC	CASSFVGSNGYTF	TRBV11-1	TRBJ1-2	.	.
TGTGCCAGCAGTTATCGGGGTGCCGGTTCACCCCCCCACTTT	CASSYRGAGSPPHF	TRBV6-2/TRBV6-3	TRBJ1-6	.	.
TGCAGTGTTCAGTTGCGACTGAGCTCCTACAATGAGCAGTACTTC	CSVQLRLSSYNEQYF	TRBV20-1	TRBJ2-5	.	.
TGTGCCAGCAGCAGCACTGAAGCTTTCTTT	CASSSTEAFF	TRBV21-1	TRBJ1-1	.	.